This T cell receptor beta chain derives from a study of blood T cell repertoires in COVID-19. Study-wide background: From the United States, Italy and Spain came samples of acute and convalescent COVID-19. PBMCs, B-cell-depleted T cells, or T cells provided the cDNA or gDNA that made up the material.

Per the germline V gene, CDR1 is GTSNPN and CDR2 is SVGIG (reference sequence). The V gene lost 4 bases and the J gene lost 2 bases, with 12 bases spanning the gap. CDR3 size: 13 residues. The table came from immunoSEQ multiplex PCR; TCRdb's copy has only in-frame clones and leaves some out. Among 300,000 to 350,000 clones listed, more than 75% were seen once. The receptor's source is a woman in her twenties or thirties who had recovered from COVID-19. This chain uses TRBV30 with TRBJ2-7; D unresolved. The sample comprised PBMCs or T cells enriched from blood (not recorded which). CDR3 residues: CAWTFGGPYEQYF. The CDR3 coding sequence is TGTGCCTGGACTTTTGGCGGCCCCTACGAGCAGTACTTC.